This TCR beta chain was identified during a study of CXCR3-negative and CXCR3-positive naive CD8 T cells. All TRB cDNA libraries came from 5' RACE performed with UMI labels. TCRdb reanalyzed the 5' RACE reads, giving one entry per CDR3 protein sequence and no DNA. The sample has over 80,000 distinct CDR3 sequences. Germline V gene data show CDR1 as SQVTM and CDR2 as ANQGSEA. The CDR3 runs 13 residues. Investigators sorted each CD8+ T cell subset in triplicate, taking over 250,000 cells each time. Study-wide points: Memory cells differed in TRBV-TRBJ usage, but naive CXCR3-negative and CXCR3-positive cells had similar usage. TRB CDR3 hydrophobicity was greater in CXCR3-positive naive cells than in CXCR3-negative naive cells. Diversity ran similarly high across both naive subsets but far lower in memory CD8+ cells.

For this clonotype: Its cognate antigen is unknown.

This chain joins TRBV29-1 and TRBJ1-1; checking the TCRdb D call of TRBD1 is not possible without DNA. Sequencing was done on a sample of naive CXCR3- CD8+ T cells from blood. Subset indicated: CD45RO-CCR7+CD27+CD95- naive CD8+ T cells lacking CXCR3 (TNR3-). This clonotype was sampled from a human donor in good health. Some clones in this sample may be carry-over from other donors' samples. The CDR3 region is CSVRGGRHTEAFF.